The rows below give T cell receptor beta chains drawn from one sample of a study of T-cell reconstitution after alpha-beta-depleted transplantation in children. TCRdb ran MiXCR on the PCR reads and lists one entry per CDR3 protein. Among about 460,000 distinct CDR3 sequences listed, more than 9.5% were seen once. Sequenced material: PBMCs, mostly from graft donor cells, taken 180 days after TCRalphabeta/CD19-depleted stem cell transplant. The receptors stem from a female patient aged 2 to 10 who had a stem cell transplant for aplastic anemia, so the T cells may come from the graft donor. Both conserved end residues are part of each CDR3. The D gene is left open where the match is weak. Only part of the rows carry a size: once, few, many, or a class if the clone is expanded.

j_call d_call clone_size v_call cdr3_nt cdr3_aa
TRBJ1-2 - many TRBV27 TGTGCCAGCAGTTACCGTCACGTGGGAGGAAACTATGGCTACACCTTC CASSYRHVGGNYGYTF
TRBJ1-5 - few TRBV9 TGTGCCAGCAGCGTAGCTCCACAGGATCAGCCCCAGCATTTT CASSVAPQDQPQHF
TRBJ2-7 - few TRBV24-1 TGTGCCACCAGTGAGCCTGACAGGTGTACTCCCTACGAGCAGTACTTC CATSEPDRCTPYEQYF
TRBJ2-7 TRBD2 - TRBV12-3/TRBV12-4 TGTGCCAGCAGTTTCACTAGCGGGAGAGTCGGCTACGAGCAGTACTTC CASSFTSGRVGYEQYF
TRBJ1-6 TRBD1 - TRBV7-8 TGTGCCAGCAGCTTAGGTCTGACCAGGGGGAATTCACCCCTCCACTTT CASSLGLTRGNSPLHF
TRBJ1-1 - few TRBV18 TGTGCCAGCTCAATTATGAACACTGAAGCTTTCTTT CASSIMNTEAFF
TRBJ2-7 TRBD1 - TRBV12-3/TRBV12-4 TGTGCCAGCAGTTCCGGGACAGGGAAGGGCTCCTACGAGCAGTACTTC CASSSGTGKGSYEQYF
TRBJ2-1 - - TRBV18 TGTGCCAGCTCAACTCGACTCGTGCAGGACAATGAGCAGTTCTTC CASSTRLVQDNEQFF
TRBJ2-2 - many TRBV7-9 TGTGCCAGCAGCTTATTTACTAACCCTAACACCGGGGAGCTGTTTTTT CASSLFTNPNTGELFF
TRBJ2-1 TRBD2 - TRBV7-2 TGTGCCAGCAAACACGGAGCTAGCGGGGGCTCCTACAATGAGCAGTTCTTC CASKHGASGGSYNEQFF
TRBJ2-7 - few TRBV7-8 TGTGCCAGCAGCTCCCGACATGCACTCTACGAGCAGTACTTC CASSSRHALYEQYF
TRBJ1-5 - few TRBV7-9 TGTGCCAGCAGCGCCGTTGGGGGGGTGTTTCAGCCCCAGCATTTT CASSAVGGVFQPQHF
TRBJ1-5 - - TRBV27 TGTGCCAGCAGTTTCAAGGGGGGGAGATATACTCAGCCCCAGCATTTT CASSFKGGRYTQPQHF
TRBJ2-7 TRBD1 - TRBV7-2 TGTGCCAGCAGCCCGAGACAGGGAGTCTACGAGCAGTACTTC CASSPRQGVYEQYF
TRBJ2-7 - many TRBV28 TGTGCCAGCAGTTTTTCAGGGTTCTGGGTAGCCTACGAGCAGTACTTC CASSFSGFWVAYEQYF
TRBJ1-4 TRBD1 - TRBV11-2 TGTGCCAGCAGCTTAGGCGGGACAGGGAGGACAACTAATGAAAAACTGTTTTTT CASSLGGTGRTTNEKLFF
TRBJ2-1 - - TRBV28 TGTGCCACCTCGGCGGGGCTAGCGAGATACAATGAGCAGTTCTTC CATSAGLARYNEQFF
TRBJ2-5 - - TRBV27 TGTGCCAGCAGTTCATCGGTAGCCCAAGAGACCCAGTACTTC CASSSSVAQETQYF
TRBJ1-2 TRBD1 few TRBV28 TGTGCCAGCGGGGGACAGGTTAACTATGGCTACACCTTC CASGGQVNYGYTF
TRBJ1-1 - many TRBV12-3/TRBV12-4 TGTGCCAGCAGTTTGGCCAGAACTTTGAACACTGAAGCTTTCTTT CASSLARTLNTEAFF
TRBJ2-5 - many TRBV6-5 TGTGCCAGCAGTTTCACAGGGCCCGAGACCCAGTACTTC CASSFTGPETQYF
TRBJ1-1 - many TRBV5-6 TGTGCCAGCAGCTTGATGGCCGCAGGGGCTTTCTTT CASSLMAAGAFF
TRBJ2-1 TRBD2 few TRBV6-2/TRBV6-3 TGTGCCAGCAGTATCTACGCGGGGGCCTACAATGAGCAGTTCTTC CASSIYAGAYNEQFF
TRBJ2-5 TRBD2 - TRBV5-4 TGTGCCAGCAGCCTCCGATCTGGCGGGAGCGCCGTTGAGACCCAGTACTTC CASSLRSGGSAVETQYF
TRBJ1-2 - - TRBV9 TGTGCCAGCAGCGTAGCTAAGAATGGCTACACCTTC CASSVAKNGYTF
TRBJ2-5 TRBD1 - TRBV7-2 TGTGCCAGCAGCTTAGCGTCGGGGACAGGGAGTAAGGAGACCCAGTACTTC CASSLASGTGSKETQYF
TRBJ2-7 TRBD2 - TRBV4-3 TGCGCCAGCAGCCAAGGTCCAGCGGGGCAGAACTACGAGCAGTACTTC CASSQGPAGQNYEQYF
TRBJ2-1 TRBD2 - TRBV20-1 TGCAGTGCCATTTCGGGACTAGGGTCCAATGAGCAGTTCTTC CSAISGLGSNEQFF
TRBJ2-2 - few TRBV7-2 TGTGCCAGCAGCTTTTTGCGGACGAACACCGGGGAGCTGTTTTTT CASSFLRTNTGELFF